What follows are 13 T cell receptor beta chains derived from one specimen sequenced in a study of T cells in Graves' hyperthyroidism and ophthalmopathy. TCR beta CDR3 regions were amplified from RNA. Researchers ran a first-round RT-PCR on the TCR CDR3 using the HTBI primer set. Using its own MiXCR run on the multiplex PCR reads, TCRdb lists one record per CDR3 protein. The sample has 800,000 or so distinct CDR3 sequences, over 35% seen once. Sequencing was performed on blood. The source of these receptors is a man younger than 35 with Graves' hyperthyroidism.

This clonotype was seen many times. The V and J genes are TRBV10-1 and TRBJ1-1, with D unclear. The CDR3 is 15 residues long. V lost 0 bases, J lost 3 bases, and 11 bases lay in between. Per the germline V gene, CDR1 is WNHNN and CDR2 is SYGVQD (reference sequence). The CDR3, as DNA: TGCGCCAGCAGTGAGTCGGGAACGACTTACACTGAAGCTTTCTTT. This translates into CASSESGTTYTEAFF.

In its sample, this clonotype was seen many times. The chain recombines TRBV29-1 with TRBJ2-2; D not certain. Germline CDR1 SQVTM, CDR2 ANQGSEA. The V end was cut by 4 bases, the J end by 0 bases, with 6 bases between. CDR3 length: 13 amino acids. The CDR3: CSVGDANTGELFF. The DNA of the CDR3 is TGCAGCGTTGGAGACGCGAACACCGGGGAGCTGTTTTTT.

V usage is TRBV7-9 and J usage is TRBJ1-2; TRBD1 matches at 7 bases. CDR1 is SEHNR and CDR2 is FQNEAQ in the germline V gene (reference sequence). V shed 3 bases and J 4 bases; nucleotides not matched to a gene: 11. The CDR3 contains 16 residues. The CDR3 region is CASSFGSLGQFYGYTF. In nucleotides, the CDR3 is TGTGCCAGCAGCTTTGGGTCCCTGGGACAGTTCTATGGCTACACCTTC.

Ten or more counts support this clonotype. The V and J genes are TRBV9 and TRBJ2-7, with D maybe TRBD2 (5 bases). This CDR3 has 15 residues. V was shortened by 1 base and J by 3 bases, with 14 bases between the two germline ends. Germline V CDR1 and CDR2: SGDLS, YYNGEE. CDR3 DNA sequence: TGTGCCAGCAGCGTATCTGAACTAGGAGGCTACGAGCAGTACTTC. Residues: CASSVSELGGYEQYF.

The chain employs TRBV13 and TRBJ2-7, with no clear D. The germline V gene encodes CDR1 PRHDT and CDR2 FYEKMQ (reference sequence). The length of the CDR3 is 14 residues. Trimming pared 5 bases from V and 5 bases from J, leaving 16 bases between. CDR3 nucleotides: TGTGCCAGCAGCCCGTCGGACGGCGGCGACGAGCAGTACTTC. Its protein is CASSPSDGGDEQYF.

The CDR3 DNA reads as TGCGCCAGCAGCCAGGGGTTGGGAAGTGGAGAGACCCAGTACTTC. Translated, it gives CASSQGLGSGETQYF. The genes are TRBV5-1 and TRBJ2-5; D might be TRBD1 (6 bases). V gave up 4 bases and J gave up 4 bases, with 17 bases separating them. The germline CDR1 and CDR2 sequences are SGHRS and YFSETQ. This CDR3 spans 15 amino acids.

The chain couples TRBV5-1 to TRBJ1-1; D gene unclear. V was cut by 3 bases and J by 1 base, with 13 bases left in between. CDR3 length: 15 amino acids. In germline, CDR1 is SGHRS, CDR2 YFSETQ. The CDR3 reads CASSSYPGQNTEAFF. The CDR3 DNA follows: TGCGCCAGCAGCTCCTACCCCGGGCAGAACACTGAAGCTTTCTTT. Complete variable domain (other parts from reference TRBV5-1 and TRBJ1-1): KAGVTQTPRYLIKTRGQQVTLSCSPISGHRSVSWYQQTPGQGLQFLFEYFSETQRNKGNFPGRFSGRQFSNSRSEMNVSTLELGDSALYLCASSSYPGQNTEAFFGQGTRLTVV.

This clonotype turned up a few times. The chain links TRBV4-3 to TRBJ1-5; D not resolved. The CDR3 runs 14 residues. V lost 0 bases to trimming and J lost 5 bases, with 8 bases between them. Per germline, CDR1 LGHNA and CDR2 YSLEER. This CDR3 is CASSQDPGDQPQHF. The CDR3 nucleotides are TGCGCCAGCAGCCAAGATCCCGGTGATCAGCCCCAGCATTTT.

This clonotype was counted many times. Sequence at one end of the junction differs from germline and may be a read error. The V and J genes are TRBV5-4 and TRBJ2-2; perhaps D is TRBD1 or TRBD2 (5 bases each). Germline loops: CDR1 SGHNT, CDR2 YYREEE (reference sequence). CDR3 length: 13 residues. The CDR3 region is CASSFGGPGELFF. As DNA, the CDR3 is TGCGCCAGCAGCTTTGGGGGACCCGGGGAGCTGTTTTTT.

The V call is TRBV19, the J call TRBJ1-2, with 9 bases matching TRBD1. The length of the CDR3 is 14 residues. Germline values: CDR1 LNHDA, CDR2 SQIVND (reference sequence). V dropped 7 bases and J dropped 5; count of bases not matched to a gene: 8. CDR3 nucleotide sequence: TGTGCCAGTACTACCTCGGACAGGGGATATGGCTACACCTTC. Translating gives CASTTSDRGYGYTF.

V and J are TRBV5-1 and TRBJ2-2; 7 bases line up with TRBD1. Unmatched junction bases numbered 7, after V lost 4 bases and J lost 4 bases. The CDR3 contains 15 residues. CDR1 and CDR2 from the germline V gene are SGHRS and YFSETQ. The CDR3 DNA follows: TGCGCCAGCAGCACCCGGGACAGCGCCACCGGGGAGCTGTTTTTT. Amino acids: CASSTRDSATGELFF.

CDR3 DNA sequence: TGCGCCAGCAGCTTGGCCGGGGTAGCGGGCCCTTACGAGCAGTACTTC. Its protein is CASSLAGVAGPYEQYF. The chain carries TRBV5-1 and TRBJ2-7, with TRBD2 identical over 7 bases. Germline loops: CDR1 SGHRS, CDR2 YFSETQ. J gave up 4 bases and V 0 bases, and 10 bases lay outside the gene matches. The CDR3 has 16 residues.

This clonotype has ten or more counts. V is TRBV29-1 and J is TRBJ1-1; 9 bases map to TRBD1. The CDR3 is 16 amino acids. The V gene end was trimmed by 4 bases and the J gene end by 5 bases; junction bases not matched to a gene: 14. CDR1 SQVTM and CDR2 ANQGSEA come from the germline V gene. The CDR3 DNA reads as TGCAGCGTTGGAGTATGGACAGGGGTGCGTAGGACTGAAGCTTTCTTT. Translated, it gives CSVGVWTGVRRTEAFF.